The present entry profiles one T cell receptor beta chain with its context. The sample originates from a study of T cell responses to AZD1222 COVID-19 vaccine. Second-dose timings of about 4 or about 12 weeks were pooled. Germline V gene data show CDR1 as SGHTA and CDR2 as FQGNSA. Deletions cut 5 bases from V and 1 base from J, with 16 bases between. The CDR3 has 16 amino acids. The repertoire was sequenced with immunoSEQ multiplex PCR; TCRdb's copy has only in-frame clones and lacks some. Of 150,000 to 200,000 clones listed, 88% are singletons. This specimen was peripheral blood, taken 28 days after the second AZD1222 dose. The clonotype comes from an adult who received the AZD1222 COVID-19 vaccine. The V call is TRBV7-2, the J call TRBJ2-3, with D maybe TRBD2 (7 bases). CDR3 sequence (DNA): TGTGCCAGCAGCCCGGTTGGGGGGGCCCGCACAGATACGCAGTATTTT. It codes for CASSPVGGARTDTQYF.